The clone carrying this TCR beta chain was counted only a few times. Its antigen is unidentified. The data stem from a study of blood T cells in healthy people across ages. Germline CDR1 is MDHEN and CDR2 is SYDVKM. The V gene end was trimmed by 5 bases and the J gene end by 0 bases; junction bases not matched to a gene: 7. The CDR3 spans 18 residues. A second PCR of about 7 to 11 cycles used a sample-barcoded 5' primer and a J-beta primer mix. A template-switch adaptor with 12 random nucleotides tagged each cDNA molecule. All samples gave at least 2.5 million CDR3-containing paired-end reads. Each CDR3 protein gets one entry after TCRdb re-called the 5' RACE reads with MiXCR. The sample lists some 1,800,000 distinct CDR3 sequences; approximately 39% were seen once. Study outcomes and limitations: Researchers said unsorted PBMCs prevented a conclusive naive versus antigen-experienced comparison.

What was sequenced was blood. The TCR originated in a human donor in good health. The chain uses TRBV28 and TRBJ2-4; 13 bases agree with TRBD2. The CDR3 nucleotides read TGTGCCAGCAGTCCCGGACTAGCGGGGGCCCTAGCCAAAAACATTCAGTACTTC. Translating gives CASSPGLAGALAKNIQYF.